This passage covers 23 T cell receptor beta chains from one sample sequenced in a study of patients and donors after allogeneic stem cell transplantation. TCRdb used MiXCR to reprocess the RT-PCR reads, holding one entry per CDR3 protein. Among 920,000 or so distinct CDR3 sequences, approximately 19% were seen once, and the ten largest hold around 5.5%. Sequenced sample: blood, either unsorted or a sorted T cell fraction (not recorded which). These receptors were taken from a human donor who was either an allogeneic HSCT recipient or a stem cell or donor lymphocyte infusion donor (not recorded which). It is not recorded whose cells these are; they may come from a transplant donor.

The V gene is TRBV5-1, the J gene TRBJ1-1; D uncertain. Germline-derived CDR1 and CDR2 are SGHRS and YFSETQ. The CDR3 is 15 residues long. V was cut by 0 bases and J by 5 bases, with 14 bases left in between. The CDR3 loop reads CASSLVSPVGTEAFF. The DNA for the CDR3 is TGCGCCAGCAGCTTGGTCTCCCCTGTGGGGACTGAAGCTTTCTTT.

The V and J genes are TRBV6-2 or TRBV6-3 and TRBJ1-5; the D gene is possibly TRBD1 (5 bases). This CDR3 contains 12 residues. The germline CDR1 and CDR2 sequences are MNHEY and SVGEGT. The V end was cut by 1 base, the J end by 9 bases, with 7 bases between. CDR3 in amino acids: CASSYFGGPQHF. CDR3 sequence (DNA): TGTGCCAGCAGTTACTTTGGGGGGCCCCAGCATTTT.

The J gene is TRBJ2-7, the V gene TRBV6-5; no definite D call. V shed 0 bases and J shed 0 bases, with 9 bases lying between them. CDR3 size: 15 residues. Germline assignment: CDR1 MNHEY and CDR2 SVGAGI. CDR3 loop: CASSYSAGYSYEQYF. The DNA of the CDR3 is TGTGCCAGCAGTTACTCCGCCGGGTACTCCTACGAGCAGTACTTC.

This clonotype showed up just a few times. The chain carries TRBV7-9 and TRBJ2-7; TRBD2 might be the D (6 bases). Germline CDR1 SEHNR, CDR2 FQNEAQ (reference sequence). There are 14 residues in the CDR3. Trimming stripped 5 bases from V and 5 bases from J, with 16 bases between. The CDR3 loop is CASSRERGLDEQYF. CDR3 sequence (DNA): TGTGCCAGCAGCCGGGAAAGGGGACTTGACGAGCAGTACTTC.

This sequence joins TRBV7-9 and TRBJ1-2; 10 bases align to TRBD1. The CDR3 is 14 amino acids. The germline gives CDR1 SEHNR, CDR2 FQNEAQ (reference sequence). V shed 5 bases and J 10 bases; nucleotides not matched to a gene: 10. Here the CDR3 reads CASSRGQGEVVYTF. For the CDR3, the DNA is TGTGCCAGCAGCCGTGGACAGGGGGAGGTAGTCTACACCTTC.

The table lists this clonotype with many counts. The chain uses TRBV5-6 and TRBJ1-2, with TRBD1 identical over 11 bases. J gave up 7 bases and V 4 bases, and 6 bases lay outside the gene matches. CDR1 and CDR2 from the germline V gene are SGHDT and YYEEEE. CDR3 size: 14 residues. CDR3 sequence reads: CASSTGQGVGGYTF. DNA of the CDR3: TGTGCCAGCAGCACGGGACAGGGGGTAGGTGGCTACACCTTC.

The V call is TRBV29-1, the J call TRBJ1-1; 7 bases match TRBD1. Germline CDR1 reads SQVTM; CDR2 reads ANQGSEA. V lost 8 bases and J lost 8; bases outside the gene matches: 8. This CDR3 region has 11 residues. CDR3 amino acids: CSSGGDREAFF. In DNA form, the CDR3 reads TGCAGCTCCGGGGGGGACAGAGAAGCTTTCTTT. Complete variable domain (other parts from reference TRBV29-1 and TRBJ1-1): SAVISQKPSRDICQRGTSLTIQCQVDSQVTMMFWYRQQPGQSLTLIATANQGSEATYESGFVIDKFPISRPNLTFSTLTVSNMSPEDSSIYLCSSGGDREAFFGQGTRLTVV.

The chain couples TRBV20-1 to TRBJ1-1; D is undetermined. CDR3 length equals 11 residues. The V gene's germline CDR1 is DFQATT and CDR2 SNEGSKA (reference sequence). The V gene lost 3 bases and the J gene lost 9 bases, with 11 bases spanning the gap. The CDR3 DNA follows: TGCAGTGCTAGGGTGACATATCAAGCTTTCTTT. Its translation: CSARVTYQAFF.

There are a few counts of this clonotype. This sequence joins TRBV4-3 and TRBJ1-6; D might be TRBD1 (5 bases). Germline values: CDR1 LGHNA, CDR2 YSLEER. Deletions cut 4 bases from V and 10 bases from J, with 11 bases between. The CDR3 length is 13 residues. Here the CDR3 reads CASSPLRGSPLHF. DNA for the CDR3: TGCGCCAGCAGCCCCCTTCGGGGGTCACCCCTCCACTTT.

This clonotype was seen repeatedly, ten times or more. This sequence joins TRBV4-3 and TRBJ1-2; possibly TRBD1 for D (6 bases). The germline CDR1 and CDR2 sequences are LGHNA and YSLEER. V was pared by 0 bases and J by 7 bases, with 9 bases between. This CDR3 has 13 residues. The CDR3 is CASSQEGAVGYTF. The CDR3 nucleotides read TGCGCCAGCAGCCAAGAGGGGGCAGTTGGCTACACCTTC.

The CDR3 loop reads CASSQDWDSRQETQYF. The DNA for the CDR3 is TGTGCCAGCAGCCAAGATTGGGACTCCCGCCAAGAGACCCAGTACTTC. The V gene is TRBV3-1, the J gene TRBJ2-5; tentatively, D is TRBD2 (6 bases). The V end lost 0 bases, the J end lost 1 base, and 12 bases lay between the germline ends. Germline assignment: CDR1 LGHDT and CDR2 YNNKEL (reference sequence). The CDR3 runs to 16 residues.

The rearrangement joins TRBV12-3 or TRBV12-4 to TRBJ2-3; D is perhaps TRBD2 (6 bases). This CDR3 comprises 14 residues. V lost 6 bases to trimming and J lost 4 bases, with 14 bases between them. The CDR3 region has the DNA TGTGCCAGCAGGCCGACTAGTGTGGCAGATACGCAGTATTTT. Protein: CASRPTSVADTQYF.

A few counts support this clonotype. The chain couples TRBV6-1 to TRBJ1-2, with a possible D match to TRBD1 (5 bases). The V gene's germline CDR1 is MNHNS and CDR2 SASEGT. V lost 5 bases and J lost 8, with 18 bases in between. The CDR3 has 14 residues. DNA for the CDR3: TGTGCCAGCAGTCCAACCCAGGGATCCCGGGGCTACACCTTC. Amino acids: CASSPTQGSRGYTF.

This clonotype showed up many times. This chain uses TRBV12-3 or TRBV12-4 with TRBJ1-1, with D hard to call. This CDR3 comprises 15 residues. Between the trimmed V and J ends, which lost 0 bases and 7 bases, there was a span of 15 bases. The CDR3 coding sequence is TGTGCCAGCAGTTTAGCTTCGCAGGCAGCCCTTGAAGCTTTCTTT. As protein: CASSLASQAALEAFF.

The V and J genes are TRBV27 and TRBJ2-2; the D gene is possibly TRBD2 (5 bases). Trimming pared 7 bases from V and 4 bases from J, leaving 16 bases between. Germline assignment: CDR1 MNHEY and CDR2 SMNVEV (reference sequence). CDR3 length: 15 residues. CDR3 region: CASNSRRAGTGELFF. The DNA of the CDR3 is TGTGCCAGCAACAGCAGGCGGGCGGGCACCGGGGAGCTGTTTTTT.

The chain couples TRBV4-2 to TRBJ2-5; 8 bases are a match to TRBD1. This CDR3 is built from 14 residues. Germline CDR1 LGHNA, CDR2 YNFKEQ. V lost 0 bases to trimming and J lost 5 bases; unmatched junction nucleotides: 2. The CDR3 sequence is CASSQDRDRETQYF. Here the CDR3 DNA reads TGTGCCAGCAGCCAAGACCGGGACAGGGAGACCCAGTACTTC.

This CDR3 reads CASSYGTDGYTF. Here the CDR3 DNA reads TGTGCCAGCAGTTACGGGACGGATGGCTACACCTTC. The chain links TRBV6-6 to TRBJ1-2; perhaps TRBD1 as D (5 bases). The CDR3 length is 12 residues. The germline V gene has CDR1 MNHNY and CDR2 SVGAGI (reference sequence). The germline V and J ends were trimmed by 2 bases and 6 bases, with 7 bases remaining between them.

The table lists this clonotype with a few counts. V gene TRBV29-1 combines with J gene TRBJ1-2; D might be TRBD1 (5 bases). The germline V gene has CDR1 SQVTM and CDR2 ANQGSEA. The CDR3 contains 15 residues. The V and J ends lost 0 bases and 4 bases respectively, with 15 bases between them. The CDR3 DNA is TGCAGCGTTGAAGAGCGGGGACTTACCCTCTATGGCTACACCTTC. This sequence encodes CSVEERGLTLYGYTF.

V and J are TRBV5-1 and TRBJ2-6, with D perhaps matching TRBD1 or TRBD2 (5 bases each). Per the germline V gene, CDR1 is SGHRS and CDR2 is YFSETQ. The CDR3 contains 16 residues. Between the trimmed V and J ends, which lost 1 base and 0 bases, there was a span of 8 bases. The CDR3 DNA reads as TGCGCCAGCAGCTTGAAGGGACCCTCTGGGGCCAACGTCCTGACTTTC. It codes for CASSLKGPSGANVLTF. Using reference TRBV5-1 and TRBJ2-6 for the parts outside the CDR3, the full variable domain is KAGVTQTPRYLIKTRGQQVTLSCSPISGHRSVSWYQQTPGQGLQFLFEYFSETQRNKGNFPGRFSGRQFSNSRSEMNVSTLELGDSALYLCASSLKGPSGANVLTFGAGSRLTVL.

This clonotype has a count of ten or more. The chain recombines TRBV12-3 or TRBV12-4 with TRBJ2-7, with 10 positions matching TRBD2. The CDR3 runs 14 residues. The V gene end was trimmed by 4 bases and the J gene end by 3 bases; junction bases not matched to a gene: 3. This chain's CDR3 is CASSSSGSRYEQYF. CDR3 in DNA: TGTGCCAGCAGTTCTAGCGGGAGCCGCTACGAGCAGTACTTC.

A few counts support this clonotype. This chain connects TRBV5-6 to TRBJ2-1; maybe TRBD1 (6 bases). The germline V gene encodes CDR1 SGHDT and CDR2 YYEEEE. The V end was cut by 4 bases, the J end by 10 bases, with 9 bases between. CDR3 size: 11 residues. Here the CDR3 reads CASSLTGEQFF. The CDR3 DNA is TGTGCCAGCAGCCTAACAGGGGAGCAGTTCTTC.

V usage is TRBV6-1 and J usage is TRBJ2-5; 10 bases fit TRBD1. From germline, CDR1 is MNHNS and CDR2 SASEGT. This CDR3 region has 17 residues. Trimming took 4 bases from V and 1 from J; bases not matched to a gene: 9. The CDR3 loop reads CASSAYLGTGVQETQYF. The CDR3 coding sequence is TGTGCCAGCAGTGCCTACCTTGGGACAGGGGTCCAAGAGACCCAGTACTTC.

Only a few counts were recorded for this clonotype. The chain joins TRBV20-1 to TRBJ2-1, with a possible D match to TRBD1 (6 bases). This CDR3 has 14 amino acids. Germline loops: CDR1 DFQATT, CDR2 SNEGSKA (reference sequence). V shed 6 bases and J shed 6 bases, with 18 bases lying between them. The CDR3 sequence: CSASVAEGGNEQFF. The DNA for the CDR3 is TGCAGTGCCTCGGTGGCCGAAGGGGGCAATGAGCAGTTCTTC.